The TCR beta chain described here comes from a study of cytomegalovirus exposure and HLA in healthy donors. The PCR contained 60 Vbeta and 13 Jbeta primers. The method was immunoSEQ multiplex PCR; TCRdb's version includes in-frame clones alone and lacks a portion of them. The sample records around 200,000 clones, under 85% being singletons. Losses at the gene ends were 1 base for V and 4 bases for J; bases not matched to a gene: 12. Germline CDR1 and CDR2: MDHEN and SYDVKM. This CDR3 is built from 19 residues. Sample: PBMCs. The rearrangement links TRBV28 to TRBJ1-4; 10 bases map to TRBD1. This clonotype was obtained from a female donor in good health and CMV-seronegative. The CDR3 sequence is CASSLFVGTGAVSNEKLFF. The CDR3 nucleotides are TGTGCCAGCAGTTTATTTGTTGGGACAGGGGCCGTAAGTAATGAAAAACTGTTTTTT.